A selection of T cell receptor beta chains follows, all from one sample in a study of STAT5B mutations in CD4+ large granular lymphocyte leukemia. Here immunoSEQ multiplex PCR was the method, and the copy in TCRdb shows in-frame clones only, minus some. The sample carries around 30,000 clones, roughly 74% recorded once. Sequencing input: CD4+ T cells from blood buffy coats. All receptors come from a human donor in good health. Each CDR3 is given with its conserved first and last residue. Each record gives: J gene, D gene, V gene, clone size, CDR3 protein, CDR3 DNA. D genes are given only for firm matches. Only some rows state a clone size, as once, few, many or a class for expanded clones.

TRBJ2-4	-	TRBV5-6	once	CASSRRTAKNIQYF	TGTGCCAGCAGCAGGAGGACAGCCAAAAACATTCAGTACTTC
TRBJ1-1	-	TRBV9	-	CASSPRSLNTEAFF	TGTGCCAGCAGCCCCCGCAGTCTTAACACTGAAGCTTTCTTT
TRBJ2-3	-	TRBV5-4	-	CASSLDSGLTDTQYF	TGTGCCAGCAGCTTGGATTCGGGGCTCACAGATACGCAGTATTTT
TRBJ2-3	TRBD2	TRBV9	once	CASSTRLAGFTDTQYF	TGTGCCAGCAGCACCCGACTAGCGGGTTTCACAGATACGCAGTATTTT
TRBJ1-1	-	TRBV19	few	CASSIAKGGAQTEAFF	TGTGCCAGTAGTATTGCCAAGGGGGGGGCCCAAACTGAAGCTTTCTTT
TRBJ1-6	TRBD1	TRBV11-2	-	CASSLEGQGNSPLHF	TGTGCCAGCAGCTTAGAAGGACAGGGAAATTCACCCCTCCACTTT
TRBJ2-4	-	TRBV20-1	-	CSADLANIQYF	TGCAGTGCAGACCTAGCGAACATTCAGTACTTC
TRBJ1-6	TRBD1	TRBV6-1	-	CASSGLDRINSPLHF	TGTGCCAGCAGTGGACTGGACAGGATTAATTCACCCCTCCACTTT
TRBJ1-1	-	TRBV27	few	CAVLGRAGSEPFF	TGTGCGGTATTAGGCAGGGCCGGATCTGAACCTTTCTTT
TRBJ1-2	TRBD1	TRBV5-1	-	CASSPADRAVYGYTF	TGCGCCAGCAGCCCAGCCGACAGGGCGGTCTATGGCTACACCTTC
TRBJ1-5	-	TRBV2	-	CASSEEGRRVNQPQHF	TGTGCCAGCAGTGAAGAAGGTCGGAGGGTCAATCAGCCCCAGCATTTT
TRBJ2-5	-	TRBV11-2	-	CASSLGLLETQYF	TGTGCCAGCAGCTTAGGACTTCTGGAGACCCAGTACTTC
TRBJ2-7	-	TRBV11-3	-	CASSPSFARSSYEQYF	TGTGCCAGCAGCCCTTCATTCGCCAGGAGCTCCTACGAGCAGTACTTC
TRBJ1-1	-	TRBV5-1	few	CASSSETEAFF	TGCGCCAGCAGCTCGGAAACTGAAGCTTTCTTT
TRBJ1-4	TRBD1	TRBV7-2	-	CASSPTGTVNEKLFF	TGTGCCAGCAGCCCGACCGGGACAGTCAATGAAAAACTGTTTTTT
TRBJ2-1	-	TRBV5-1	-	CASSLRTYNEQFF	TGCGCCAGCAGCTTGAGGACCTACAATGAGCAGTTCTTC
TRBJ1-1	-	TRBV6-1	-	CASARMGVGNTEAFF	TGTGCCAGCGCCCGAATGGGAGTCGGGAACACTGAAGCTTTCTTT
TRBJ1-5	-	TRBV5-1	-	CASALGADQPQHF	TGCGCCAGCGCCCTGGGGGCTGATCAGCCCCAGCATTTT
TRBJ2-2	-	TRBV19	few	CASSPGIGELFF	TGTGCCAGTAGTCCGGGTATCGGGGAGCTGTTTTTT
TRBJ2-1	-	TRBV7-3	-	CASSLTGYNEQFF	TGTGCCAGCAGTCTGACAGGATACAATGAGCAGTTCTTC
TRBJ1-5	-	TRBV6-1	few	CASSERGRNPFQPQHF	TGTGCCAGCAGTGAACGGGGCAGGAACCCGTTTCAGCCCCAGCATTTT
TRBJ1-6	-	TRBV19	-	CASTDKPGGHSPLHF	TGTGCCAGTACCGATAAGCCCGGGGGCCATTCACCCCTCCACTTT
TRBJ1-1	-	TRBV10-3	-	CAISESDPEAEAFF	TGTGCCATCAGTGAGTCAGACCCGGAGGCTGAAGCTTTCTTT
TRBJ1-2	TRBD1	TRBV28	-	CATKEQGGYYGYTF	TGTGCCACTAAGGAACAGGGGGGTTACTATGGCTACACCTTC
TRBJ1-5	-	TRBV19	-	CASSIRPGGRQPQHF	TGTGCCAGTAGTATTCGACCGGGGGGGCGTCAGCCCCAGCATTTT
TRBJ1-1	-	TRBV12-5	-	CASGLVQNTEAFF	TGTGCTAGTGGTTTGGTACAGAACACTGAAGCTTTCTTT
TRBJ2-3	TRBD2	TRBV4-1	-	CASSRGLAVTDTQYF	TGCGCCAGCAGCCGGGGACTAGCGGTAACAGATACGCAGTATTTT